The 9 T cell receptor beta chains in this list originate from one sample, sequenced in a study of T cell responses to AZD1222 COVID-19 vaccine listed by TCRdb under 2021. The library was prepared using the immunoSEQ multiplex PCR assay. The immuneACCESS repertoire file appears here via TCRdb, limited to in-frame rearrangements. These files lack a portion of the clones; in checked studies, under half of the deficit traces to unresolved V genes, and the cause of the others is not known. The sample table contains around 160,000 clones; only one count was recorded for about 95% of them. The ten largest clones add up to about 0.6% of the sample. This sample's time point label indicates: baseline before first vaccination. The sequencing here drew on peripheral blood, taken on day 0 of AZD1222 vaccination. These receptors were collected from an adult in good health.

This clone was observed a handful of times. The chain couples TRBV2 to TRBJ1-2, with a tentative D call TRBD1 (6 bases). This CDR3 contains 15 residues. Germline loops: CDR1 SNHLY, CDR2 FYNNEI. The germline V and J ends were trimmed by 6 bases and 3 bases, with 17 bases remaining between them. This CDR3 is CASRAGQTIDYGYTF. The DNA of the CDR3 is TGTGCCAGCAGGGCCGGACAGACGATTGACTATGGCTACACCTTC.

The count of this clone is one. The J gene is TRBJ2-7, the V gene TRBV3-1 (or the pseudogene TRBV3-2); no clear D gene. CDR3 length: 15 residues. Trimming left V 1 base short and J 3 bases short, with 13 bases between. CDR1 LGHDT and CDR2 YNNKEL come from the germline V gene (reference sequence). CDR3 in DNA: TGTGCCAGCAGCCAAGTGCCGACTCTTGGCTACGAGCAGTACTTC. Translating it yields CASSQVPTLGYEQYF.

J is TRBJ1-2 and V is TRBV12-1. TRBV12-1 is a known pseudogene. The CDR3 is 15 residues long. CDR3 amino acids: CASSLGASPNYGYTF. The CDR3 DNA reads TGTGCCAGCAGCTTGGGTGCCTCCCCCAACTATGGCTACACCTTC.

This chain joins TRBV5-4 and TRBJ2-7; TRBD1 matches at 7 bases. J lost 0 bases, V lost 5 bases, and 5 bases had no gene match. Germline values: CDR1 SGHNT, CDR2 YYREEE (reference sequence). The CDR3 contains 14 residues. CDR3 in amino acids: CASSRDSSSYEQYF. Here the CDR3 DNA reads TGTGCCAGCAGTAGGGACAGTAGCTCCTACGAGCAGTACTTC.

The chain links TRBV30 to TRBJ1-2, with D perhaps matching TRBD1 (5 bases). V lost 1 base and J 3 bases, leaving 12 bases between the germline ends. The CDR3 covers 14 residues. Germline V CDR1 and CDR2: GTSNPN, SVGIG (reference sequence). CDR3 loop: CAWSGRGSDYGYTF. CDR3 DNA sequence: TGTGCCTGGAGTGGGAGGGGATCCGACTATGGCTACACCTTC.

This sequence joins TRBV6-5 and TRBJ1-1; the D gene is possibly TRBD1 (6 bases). CDR1 MNHEY and CDR2 SVGAGI come from the germline V gene. The CDR3 has 13 amino acids. With 7 bases removed from V and 4 bases from J, the gap between germline ends came to 13 bases. The CDR3 nucleotides are TGTGCCAGCAATCAGGGGCCGGGCACTGAAGCTTTCTTT. Translation: CASNQGPGTEAFF.

In DNA, the CDR3 is TGCAGCGTAACCGGGAGTCTCGATGAGCAGTTCTTC. Translated: CSVTGSLDEQFF. The chain uses TRBV29-1 and TRBJ2-1; D is possibly TRBD2 (6 bases). The V gene lost 6 bases and the J gene lost 8 bases, with 14 bases spanning the gap. CDR3 length: 12 residues. Germline V gene sequence: CDR1 SQVTM, CDR2 ANQGSEA.

This chain connects TRBV2 to TRBJ2-4; the match to TRBD2 covers 8 bases. CDR1 is SNHLY, CDR2 FYNNEI, per germline. Losses at the gene ends were 5 bases for V and 6 bases for J; bases not matched to a gene: 6. The CDR3 is 14 residues long. This CDR3 is CASSPGGDGNIQYF. The CDR3 DNA reads TGTGCCAGCAGTCCCGGGGGGGACGGAAACATTCAGTACTTC.

This clone has just a few counts. J is TRBJ2-1 and V is TRBV5-1; D is unresolved. Germline V gene lookup returns CDR1 SGHRS and CDR2 YFSETQ. Between the trimmed V and J ends, which lost 2 bases and 0 bases, there was a span of 6 bases. CDR3 length equals 14 residues. The CDR3 bases are TGCGCCAGCAGCTTAGAGGACTCCTACAATGAGCAGTTCTTC. As protein: CASSLEDSYNEQFF. The full variable domain, its missing parts supplied by reference TRBV5-1 and TRBJ2-1, is KAGVTQTPRYLIKTRGQQVTLSCSPISGHRSVSWYQQTPGQGLQFLFEYFSETQRNKGNFPGRFSGRQFSNSRSEMNVSTLELGDSALYLCASSLEDSYNEQFFGPGTRLTVL.